This TCR beta chain is drawn from a study of T cell responses to AZD1222 COVID-19 vaccine. With 9 bases removed from V and 3 bases from J, the gap between germline ends came to 6 bases. Germline CDR1 is MNHEY and CDR2 is SVGAGI. The CDR3 consists of 12 residues. Some clones are missing from TCRdb's copy, which holds only in-frame ones; the method was immunoSEQ multiplex PCR. The sample includes about 83,000 clones, roughly 82% of them seen just once. For this clone: Antigen unknown.

Study results and caveats: Scientists sampled the repertoires only once the peak T cell response had passed. Most donors were white British and more were female, and clonal diversity was possibly underestimated. In the spike-specific TCR repertoire, nearly half reportedly target unmutated variant regions.

V usage is TRBV6-5 and J usage is TRBJ2-6; unclear D gene. The TCR sequence derives from an adult in good health. The source was peripheral blood, collected on day 0 of AZD1222 vaccination. The CDR3 here is CARKDGANVLTF. The CDR3 DNA reads as TGTGCCAGAAAGGATGGGGCCAACGTCCTGACTTTC.